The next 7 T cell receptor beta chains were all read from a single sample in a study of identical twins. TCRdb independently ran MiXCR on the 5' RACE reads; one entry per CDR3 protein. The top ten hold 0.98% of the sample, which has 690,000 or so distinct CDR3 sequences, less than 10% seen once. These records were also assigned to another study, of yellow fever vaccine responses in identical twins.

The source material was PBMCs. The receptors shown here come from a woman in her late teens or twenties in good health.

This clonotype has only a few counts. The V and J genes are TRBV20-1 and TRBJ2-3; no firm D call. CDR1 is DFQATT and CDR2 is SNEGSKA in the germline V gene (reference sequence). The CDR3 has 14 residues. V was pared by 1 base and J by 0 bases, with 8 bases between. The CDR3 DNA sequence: TGCAGTGCTAGAGTAGTCGGTAGCACAGATACGCAGTATTTT. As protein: CSARVVGSTDTQYF.

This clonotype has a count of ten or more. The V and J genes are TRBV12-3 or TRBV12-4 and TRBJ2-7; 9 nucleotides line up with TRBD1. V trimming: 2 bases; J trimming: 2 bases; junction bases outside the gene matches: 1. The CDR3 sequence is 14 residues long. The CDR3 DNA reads TGTGCCAGCAGTTTAACAGGGGGCGCCTACGAGCAGTACTTC. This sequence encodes CASSLTGGAYEQYF.

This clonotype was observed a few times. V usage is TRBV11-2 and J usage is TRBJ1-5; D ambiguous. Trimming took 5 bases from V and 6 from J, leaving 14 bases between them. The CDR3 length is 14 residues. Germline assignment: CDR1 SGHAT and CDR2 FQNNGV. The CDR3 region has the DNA TGTGCCAGCAGCCAATCCGGGAGGGTTCAGCCCCAGCATTTT. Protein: CASSQSGRVQPQHF.

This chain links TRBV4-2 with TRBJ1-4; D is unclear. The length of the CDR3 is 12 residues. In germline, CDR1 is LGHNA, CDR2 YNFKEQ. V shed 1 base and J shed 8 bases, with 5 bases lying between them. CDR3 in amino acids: CASSQAGEKLFF. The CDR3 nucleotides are TGTGCCAGCAGCCAAGCGGGGGAAAAACTGTTTTTT.

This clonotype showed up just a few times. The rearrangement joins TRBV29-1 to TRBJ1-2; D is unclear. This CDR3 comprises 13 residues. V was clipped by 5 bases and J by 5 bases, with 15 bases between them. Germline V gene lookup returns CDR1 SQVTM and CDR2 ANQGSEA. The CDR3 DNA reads TGCAGCGTTCTTACCCCCGGGAGTTATGGCTACACCTTC. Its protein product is CSVLTPGSYGYTF. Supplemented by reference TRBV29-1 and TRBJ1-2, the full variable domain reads SAVISQKPSRDICQRGTSLTIQCQVDSQVTMMFWYRQQPGQSLTLIATANQGSEATYESGFVIDKFPISRPNLTFSTLTVSNMSPEDSSIYLCSVLTPGSYGYTFGSGTRLTVV.

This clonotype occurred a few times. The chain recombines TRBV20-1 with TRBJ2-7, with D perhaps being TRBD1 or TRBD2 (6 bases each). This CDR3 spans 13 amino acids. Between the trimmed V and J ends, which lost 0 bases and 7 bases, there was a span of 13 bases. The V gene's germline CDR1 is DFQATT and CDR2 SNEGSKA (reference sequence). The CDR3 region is CSARDLGGPEQYF. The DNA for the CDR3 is TGCAGTGCTAGAGATCTGGGGGGCCCAGAGCAGTACTTC.

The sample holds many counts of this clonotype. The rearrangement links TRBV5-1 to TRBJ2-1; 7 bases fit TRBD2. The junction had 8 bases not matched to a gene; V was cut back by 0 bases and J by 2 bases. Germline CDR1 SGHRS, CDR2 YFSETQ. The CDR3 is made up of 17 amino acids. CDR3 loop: CASSLDDRGGTYNEQFF. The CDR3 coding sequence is TGCGCCAGCAGCTTGGATGATAGGGGAGGGACCTACAATGAGCAGTTCTTC.